This T cell receptor beta chain is from a study of T cell repertoires in ileal Crohn's disease (dated by TCRdb to the late 2010s). Background for the entire study: Median disease duration was about eight years, and 35% to 40% of patients were identified as active smokers at the time of surgery. About half of the patients received postoperative therapy: about a dozen received thiopurines and 15 to 20 received anti-TNF agents. Endoscopic postoperative recurrence was defined as a Rutgeerts score above i0. The study sequenced 171 mucosal samples from around 52 patients, taken at several locations on the surgical specimen and at postoperative endoscopy. The study ran alongside a multicentre cohort designed to identify predictors of early endoscopic recurrence after ileocolonic resection. A prospective multicentre cohort supplied the approximately 56 Crohn's disease patients whose TCR repertoires were analysed. Every patient underwent surgery because of a complication, which was stricturing disease in around 60% and penetrating disease in 39%. Study-wide conclusions, independent of this receptor: Sorted CD8 T cells carried more high-frequency clones than CD4 T cells, suggesting mucosal expansions were mainly CD8. Mucosal CD4 and CD8 T cells were sorted and sequenced only in a subgroup of patients, the size of which was not stated. Endoscopic recurrence was linked to a higher percentage of high-frequency clones at surgery, and recurrence occurred in every patient whose clonality exceeded 26.8% (18/57). Compared with non-smokers, patients who were active smokers at surgery showed a significantly higher proportion of clonal expansions (approximately 28% vs 17%, p=0.02).

For commercial TCRB immunosequencing, five hundred nanograms of biopsy DNA were submitted for each sample. Adaptive Biotechnology amplified the CDR3 regions from genomic DNA with a two-step multiplex PCR designed to control amplification bias. In the first PCR, primers covered every V and J gene segment, and in the second PCR, barcodes and Illumina adapters were added. CDR3 libraries were sequenced on an Illumina instrument. The study's processing was this. Vendor-provided pipelines were combined with custom analysis of raw data in R/Bioconductor under R version 3.3.0. Clonality, which ranges from 0 to 1, was calculated as the inverse of the normalised Shannon entropy across all productive clones. High-frequency clones were defined as the share of the repertoire taken up by the top 100 clones, keeping only clones that passed a 95% confidence test. Repertoire diversity was measured with the Simpson index, and overlap between samples was measured with the Morisita-Horn index. Drawn from immuneACCESS, this table holds only the in-frame rearrangements with V and J called that TCRdb kept. Clones are partly lost; checked studies trace under half to an unresolved V gene and leave the rest unexplained. That table is the source of V, J and clone size, and D and trimming were worked out from the DNA. The sample table shows some 5,000 clones, and 70% to 90% are seen once. Around 8.9% of the sample lies in the top ten.

Points on this clone: Its antigen is unknown. No per-base quality is available; no much larger clone lies one base away.

Adults with ileal or ileocolonic Crohn's disease for whom ileocolonic resection was indicated were considered eligible. Whole ileal mucosal biopsies were kept frozen at -80 degrees C prior to DNA extraction. A TRizol-based method was used to extract genomic DNA from the frozen whole biopsies, and the DNA was quantified with a NanoDrop 2000 spectrophotometer. The sequenced material came from ileal tissue. The clonotype originates from an adult with Crohn's disease.

CDR3 sequence: CASSVSRNNEQFF. The DNA sequence reads TGTGCCAGCAGCGTATCTAGGAACAATGAGCAGTTCTTC. The chain is encoded by TRBV9 joined to TRBJ2-1; the D gene assignment is ambiguous. At the junction V is shortened by 1 base and J by 5 bases, with 7 bases in between. CDR3 length: 13 amino acids, cysteine to phenylalanine. Of the read, only the CDR3 DNA is kept; its 39 bases are in frame from base 1. Looking up the germline V gene yields CDR1 SGDLS and CDR2 YYNGEE.